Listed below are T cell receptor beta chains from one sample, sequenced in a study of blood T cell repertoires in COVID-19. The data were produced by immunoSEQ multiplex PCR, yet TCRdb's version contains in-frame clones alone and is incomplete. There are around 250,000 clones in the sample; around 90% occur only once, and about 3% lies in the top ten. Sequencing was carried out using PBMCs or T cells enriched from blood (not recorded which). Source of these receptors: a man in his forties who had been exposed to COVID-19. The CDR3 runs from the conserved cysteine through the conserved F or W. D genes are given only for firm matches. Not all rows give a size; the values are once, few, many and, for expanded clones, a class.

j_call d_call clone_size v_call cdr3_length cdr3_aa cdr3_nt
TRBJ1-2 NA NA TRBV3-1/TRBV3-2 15 CASSQEGVTDYGYTF TGTGCCAGCAGCCAAGAAGGGGTTACCGACTATGGCTACACCTTC
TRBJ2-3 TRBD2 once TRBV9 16 CASSVDDGRASDTQYF TGTGCCAGCAGCGTAGACGACGGGAGGGCCTCAGATACGCAGTATTTT
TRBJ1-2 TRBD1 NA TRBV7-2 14 CASSQDRGPYGYTF TGTGCCAGCAGCCAGGACAGGGGGCCCTATGGCTACACCTTC
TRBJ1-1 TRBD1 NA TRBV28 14 CASSLGTVNTEAFF TGTGCCAGCAGCCTCGGGACAGTTAACACTGAAGCTTTCTTT
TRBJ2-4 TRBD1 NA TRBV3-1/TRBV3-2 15 CASSQEDRLQNIQYF TGTGCCAGCAGCCAAGAGGACAGGTTGCAAAACATTCAGTACTTC
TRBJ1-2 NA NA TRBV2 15 CASSERTPINYGYTF TGTGCCAGCAGTGAGAGGACACCAATTAACTATGGCTACACCTTC
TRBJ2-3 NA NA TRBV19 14 CASSGGVDRDTQYF TGTGCCAGTAGTGGAGGAGTGGATCGAGATACGCAGTATTTT
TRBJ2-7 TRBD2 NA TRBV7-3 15 CASSVAGGSYYEQYF TGTGCCAGCAGTGTAGCGGGAGGATCTTACTACGAGCAGTACTTC
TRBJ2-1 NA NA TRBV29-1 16 CSVEGRLESSYNEQFF TGCAGCGTTGAGGGGAGACTGGAGAGCTCCTACAATGAGCAGTTCTTC
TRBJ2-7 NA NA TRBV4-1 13 CASTGSNPYEQYF TGCGCCAGTACCGGGTCCAATCCTTACGAGCAGTACTTC
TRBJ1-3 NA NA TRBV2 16 CASRSPQGSSGNTIYF TGTGCCAGCAGGAGCCCCCAGGGAAGCTCTGGAAACACCATATATTTT
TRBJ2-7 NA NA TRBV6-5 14 CASSRDFDSYEQYF TGTGCCAGCAGTAGGGACTTTGACTCCTACGAGCAGTACTTC
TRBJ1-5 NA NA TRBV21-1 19 CASSSTGTAYRESNQPQHF TGTGCCAGCAGCTCTACCGGGACAGCCTACAGGGAAAGCAATCAGCCCCAGCATTTT
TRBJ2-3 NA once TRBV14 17 CASSQVLGSVRTDTQYF TGTGCCAGCAGCCAAGTTTTGGGTAGCGTACGCACAGATACGCAGTATTTT
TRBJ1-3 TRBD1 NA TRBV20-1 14 CSAIDRVSGNTIYF TGCAGTGCTATTGACAGGGTCTCTGGAAACACCATATATTTT